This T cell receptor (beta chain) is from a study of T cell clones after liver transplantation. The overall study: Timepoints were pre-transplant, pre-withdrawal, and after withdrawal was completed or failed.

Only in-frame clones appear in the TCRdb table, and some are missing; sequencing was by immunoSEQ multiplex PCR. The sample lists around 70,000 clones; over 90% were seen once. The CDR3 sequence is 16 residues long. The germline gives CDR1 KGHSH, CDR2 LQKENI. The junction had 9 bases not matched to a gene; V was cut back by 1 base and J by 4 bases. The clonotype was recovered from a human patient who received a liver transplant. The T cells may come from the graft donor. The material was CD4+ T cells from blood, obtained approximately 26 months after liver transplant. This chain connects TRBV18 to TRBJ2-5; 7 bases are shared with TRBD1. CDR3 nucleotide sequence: TGTGCCAGCTCACCACTATATGAAGGGGGCCCAGAGACCCAGTACTTC. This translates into CASSPLYEGGPETQYF.